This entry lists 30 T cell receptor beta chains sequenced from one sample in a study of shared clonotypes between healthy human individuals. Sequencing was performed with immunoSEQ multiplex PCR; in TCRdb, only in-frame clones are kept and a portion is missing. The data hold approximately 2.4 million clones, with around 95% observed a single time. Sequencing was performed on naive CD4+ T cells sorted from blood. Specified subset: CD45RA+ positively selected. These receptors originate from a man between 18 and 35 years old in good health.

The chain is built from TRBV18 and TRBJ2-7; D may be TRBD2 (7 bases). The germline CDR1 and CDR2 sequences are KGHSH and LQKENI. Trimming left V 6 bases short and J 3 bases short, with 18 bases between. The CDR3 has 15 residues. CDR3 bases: TGTGCCAGCTCTCAGGGGCGGGGGCCCTACTACGAGCAGTACTTC. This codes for CASSQGRGPYYEQYF.

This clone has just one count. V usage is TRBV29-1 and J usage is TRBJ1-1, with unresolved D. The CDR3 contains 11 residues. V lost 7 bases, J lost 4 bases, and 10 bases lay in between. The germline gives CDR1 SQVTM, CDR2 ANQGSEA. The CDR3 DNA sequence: TGCAGCGCCCTGTTAGGCACTGAAGCTTTCTTT. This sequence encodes CSALLGTEAFF.

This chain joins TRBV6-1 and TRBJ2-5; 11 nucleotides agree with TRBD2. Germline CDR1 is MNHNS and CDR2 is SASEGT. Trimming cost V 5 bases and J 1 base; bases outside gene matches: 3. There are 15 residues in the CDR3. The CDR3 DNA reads TGTGCCAGCAGTCTTAGCGGGAGGGTCCAAGAGACCCAGTACTTC. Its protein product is CASSLSGRVQETQYF.

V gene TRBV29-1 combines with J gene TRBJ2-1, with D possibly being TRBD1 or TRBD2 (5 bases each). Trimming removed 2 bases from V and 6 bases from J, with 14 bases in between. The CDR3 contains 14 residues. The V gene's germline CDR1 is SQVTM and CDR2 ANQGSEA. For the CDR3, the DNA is TGCAGCGTTGAAATGGGACCCCTCCCCAATGAGCAGTTCTTC. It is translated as CSVEMGPLPNEQFF.

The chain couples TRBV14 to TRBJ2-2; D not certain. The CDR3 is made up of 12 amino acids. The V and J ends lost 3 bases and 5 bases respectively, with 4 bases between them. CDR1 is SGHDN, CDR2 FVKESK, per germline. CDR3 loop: CASSHHTGELFF. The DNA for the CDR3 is TGTGCCAGCAGCCACCATACCGGGGAGCTGTTTTTT.

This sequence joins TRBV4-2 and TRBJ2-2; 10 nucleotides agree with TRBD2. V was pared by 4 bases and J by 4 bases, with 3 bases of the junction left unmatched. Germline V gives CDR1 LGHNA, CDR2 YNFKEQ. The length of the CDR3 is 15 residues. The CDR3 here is CASSRLAGGTGELFF. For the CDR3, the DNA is TGTGCCAGCAGCCGATTAGCGGGGGGCACCGGGGAGCTGTTTTTT.

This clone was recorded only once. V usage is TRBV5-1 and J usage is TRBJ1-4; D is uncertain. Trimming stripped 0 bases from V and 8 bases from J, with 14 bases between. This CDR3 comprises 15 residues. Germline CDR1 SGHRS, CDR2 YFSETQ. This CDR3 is CASSLGEPGYEKLFF. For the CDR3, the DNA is TGCGCCAGCAGCTTGGGGGAGCCTGGGTACGAAAAACTGTTTTTT.

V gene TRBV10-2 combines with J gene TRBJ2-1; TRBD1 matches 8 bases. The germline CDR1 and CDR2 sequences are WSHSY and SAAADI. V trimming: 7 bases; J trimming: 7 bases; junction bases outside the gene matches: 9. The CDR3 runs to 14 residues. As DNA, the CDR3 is TGCGCCAGCACTATGACAGGGGCGCTGAATGAGCAGTTCTTC. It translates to CASTMTGALNEQFF.

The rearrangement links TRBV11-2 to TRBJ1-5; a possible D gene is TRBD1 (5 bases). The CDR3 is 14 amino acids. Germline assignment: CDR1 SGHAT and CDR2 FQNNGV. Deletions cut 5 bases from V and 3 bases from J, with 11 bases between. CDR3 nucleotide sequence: TGTGCCAGCAGCCACCAGGGTTCCAATCAGCCCCAGCATTTT. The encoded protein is CASSHQGSNQPQHF. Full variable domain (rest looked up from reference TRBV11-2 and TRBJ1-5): EAGVAQSPRYKIIEKRQSVAFWCNPISGHATLYWYQQILGQGPKLLIQFQNNGVVDDSQLPKDRFSAERLKGVDSTLKIQPAKLEDSAVYLCASSHQGSNQPQHFGDGTRLSIL.

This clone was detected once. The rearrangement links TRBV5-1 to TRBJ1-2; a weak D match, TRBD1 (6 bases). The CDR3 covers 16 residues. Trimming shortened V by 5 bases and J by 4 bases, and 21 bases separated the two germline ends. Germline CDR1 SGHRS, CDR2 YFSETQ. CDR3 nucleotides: TGCGCCAGCAGGATGTCCTCGACCGGGACATCCTATGGCTACACCTTC. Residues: CASRMSSTGTSYGYTF.

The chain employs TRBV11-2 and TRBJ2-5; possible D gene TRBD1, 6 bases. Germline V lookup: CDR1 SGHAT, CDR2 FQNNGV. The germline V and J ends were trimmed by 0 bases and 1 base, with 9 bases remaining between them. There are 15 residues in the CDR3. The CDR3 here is CASSLDLGAQETQYF. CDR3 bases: TGTGCCAGCAGCTTAGATCTGGGGGCCCAAGAGACCCAGTACTTC.

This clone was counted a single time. The CDR3, as DNA: TGTGCCAGTAACTTAAGGGAGAACACTGAAGCTTTCTTT. Amino acids: CASNLRENTEAFF. The V gene is TRBV6-1, the J gene TRBJ1-1; no clear D gene. Trimming pared 9 bases from V and 1 base from J, leaving 12 bases between. This CDR3 has 13 residues. Per germline, CDR1 MNHNS and CDR2 SASEGT.

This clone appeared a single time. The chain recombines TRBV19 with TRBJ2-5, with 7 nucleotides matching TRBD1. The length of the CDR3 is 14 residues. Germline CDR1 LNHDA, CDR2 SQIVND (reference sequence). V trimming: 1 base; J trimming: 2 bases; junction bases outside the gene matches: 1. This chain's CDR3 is CASSIVQGQETQYF. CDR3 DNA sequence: TGTGCCAGTAGTATAGTACAGGGGCAAGAGACCCAGTACTTC.

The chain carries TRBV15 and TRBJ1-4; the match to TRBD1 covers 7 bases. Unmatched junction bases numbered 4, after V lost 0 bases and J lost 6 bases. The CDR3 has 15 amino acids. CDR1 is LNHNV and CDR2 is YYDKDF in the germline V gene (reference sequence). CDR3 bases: TGTGCCACCAGCAGAGATCGACAGGGTGATGAAAAACTGTTTTTT. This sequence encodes CATSRDRQGDEKLFF.

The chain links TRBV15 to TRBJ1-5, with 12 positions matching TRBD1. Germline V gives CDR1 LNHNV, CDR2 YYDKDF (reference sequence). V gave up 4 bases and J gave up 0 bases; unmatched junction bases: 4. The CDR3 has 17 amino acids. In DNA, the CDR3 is TGTGCCACCAGCATCGGGACAGGGGGCAATAGCAATCAGCCCCAGCATTTT. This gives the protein CATSIGTGGNSNQPQHF.

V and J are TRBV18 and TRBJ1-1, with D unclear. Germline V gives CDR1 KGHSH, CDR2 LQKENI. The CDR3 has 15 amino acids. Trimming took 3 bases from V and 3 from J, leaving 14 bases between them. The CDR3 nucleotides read TGTGCCAGCTCACCCCGAGTAGGGTCATACACTGAAGCTTTCTTT. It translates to CASSPRVGSYTEAFF.

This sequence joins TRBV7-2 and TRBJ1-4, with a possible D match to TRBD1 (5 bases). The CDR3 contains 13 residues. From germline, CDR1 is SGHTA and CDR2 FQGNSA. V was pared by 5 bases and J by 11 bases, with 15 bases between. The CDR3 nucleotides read TGTGCCAGCAGCCCCGGTACCCGGGGGAAACTGTTTTTT. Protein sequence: CASSPGTRGKLFF.

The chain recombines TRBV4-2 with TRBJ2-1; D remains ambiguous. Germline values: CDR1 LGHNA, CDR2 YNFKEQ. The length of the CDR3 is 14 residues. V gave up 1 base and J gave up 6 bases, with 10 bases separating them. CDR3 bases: TGTGCCAGCAGCCAAGGGGTAGGCACCAATGAGCAGTTCTTC. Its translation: CASSQGVGTNEQFF.

As DNA, the CDR3 is TGTGCCAGCAGTGGCAGTGGTCTCCGGGCAACTAATGAAAAACTGTTTTTT. Its translation is CASSGSGLRATNEKLFF. The chain uses TRBV28 and TRBJ1-4; the D is unclear. The germline V gene has CDR1 MDHEN and CDR2 SYDVKM. This CDR3 is built from 17 residues. The V end lost 5 bases, the J end lost 0 bases, and 16 bases lay between the germline ends.

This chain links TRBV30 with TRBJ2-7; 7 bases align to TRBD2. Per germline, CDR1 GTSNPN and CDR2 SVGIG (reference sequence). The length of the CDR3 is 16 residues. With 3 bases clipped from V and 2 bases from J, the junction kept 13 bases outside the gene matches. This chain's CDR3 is CAWRAVYAGAPYEQYF. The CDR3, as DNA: TGTGCCTGGAGAGCCGTCTACGCGGGAGCACCCTACGAGCAGTACTTC. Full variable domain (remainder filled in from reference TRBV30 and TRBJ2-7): SQTIHQWPATLVQPVGSPLSLECTVEGTSNPNLYWYRQAAGRGLQLLFYSVGIGQISSEVPQNLSASRPQDRQFILSSKKLLLSDSGFYLCAWRAVYAGAPYEQYFGPGTRLTVT.

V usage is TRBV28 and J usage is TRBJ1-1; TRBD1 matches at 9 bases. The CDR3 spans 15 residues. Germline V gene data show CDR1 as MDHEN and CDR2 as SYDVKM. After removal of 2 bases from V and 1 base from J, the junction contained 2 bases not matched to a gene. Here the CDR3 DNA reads TGTGCCAGCAGTTTAGGGGACAGGGCGAACACTGAAGCTTTCTTT. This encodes CASSLGDRANTEAFF.

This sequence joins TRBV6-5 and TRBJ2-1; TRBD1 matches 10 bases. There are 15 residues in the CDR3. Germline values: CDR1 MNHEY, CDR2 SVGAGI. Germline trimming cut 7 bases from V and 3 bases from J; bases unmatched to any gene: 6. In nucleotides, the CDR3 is TGTGCCAGCAACAGGGACAGGGGTTTCTACAATGAGCAGTTCTTC. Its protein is CASNRDRGFYNEQFF.

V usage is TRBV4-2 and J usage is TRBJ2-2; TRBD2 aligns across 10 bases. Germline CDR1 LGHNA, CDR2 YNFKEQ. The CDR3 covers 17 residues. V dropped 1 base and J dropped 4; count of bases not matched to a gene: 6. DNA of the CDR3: TGTGCCAGCAGCCAAGTGAACAGCGGGGGGGTCACCGGGGAGCTGTTTTTT. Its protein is CASSQVNSGGVTGELFF.

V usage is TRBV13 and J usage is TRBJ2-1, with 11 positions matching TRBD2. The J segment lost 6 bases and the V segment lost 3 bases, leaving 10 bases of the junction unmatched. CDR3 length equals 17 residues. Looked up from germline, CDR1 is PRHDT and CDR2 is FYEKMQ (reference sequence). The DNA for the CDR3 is TGTGCCAGCAGCTTGGCCTTAGCGGGAGGGCCGACCAATGAGCAGTTCTTC. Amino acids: CASSLALAGGPTNEQFF.

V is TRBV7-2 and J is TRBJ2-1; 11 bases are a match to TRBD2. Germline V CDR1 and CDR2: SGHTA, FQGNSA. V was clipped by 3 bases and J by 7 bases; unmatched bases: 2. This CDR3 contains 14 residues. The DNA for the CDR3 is TGTGCCAGCAGCTTTACTAGCGGGAGTAATGAGCAGTTCTTC. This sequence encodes CASSFTSGSNEQFF.

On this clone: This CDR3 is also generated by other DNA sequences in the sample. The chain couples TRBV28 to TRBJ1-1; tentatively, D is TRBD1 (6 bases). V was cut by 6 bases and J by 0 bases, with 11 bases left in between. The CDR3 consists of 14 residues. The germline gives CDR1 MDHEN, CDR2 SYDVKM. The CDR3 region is CASRPGTLNTEAFF. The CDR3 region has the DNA TGTGCCAGCAGACCCGGGACACTGAACACTGAAGCTTTCTTT.

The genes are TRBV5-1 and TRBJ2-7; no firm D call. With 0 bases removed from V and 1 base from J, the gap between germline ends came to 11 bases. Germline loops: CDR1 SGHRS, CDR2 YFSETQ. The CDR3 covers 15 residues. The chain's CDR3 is CASSLAGGMSYEQYF. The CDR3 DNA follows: TGCGCCAGCAGCTTGGCTGGCGGTATGTCCTACGAGCAGTACTTC.

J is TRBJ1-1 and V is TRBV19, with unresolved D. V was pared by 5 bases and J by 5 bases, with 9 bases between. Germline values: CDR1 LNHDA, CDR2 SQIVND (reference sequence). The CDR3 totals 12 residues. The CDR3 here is CASSGQATEAFF. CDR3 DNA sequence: TGTGCCAGTAGTGGTCAGGCGACTGAAGCTTTCTTT.

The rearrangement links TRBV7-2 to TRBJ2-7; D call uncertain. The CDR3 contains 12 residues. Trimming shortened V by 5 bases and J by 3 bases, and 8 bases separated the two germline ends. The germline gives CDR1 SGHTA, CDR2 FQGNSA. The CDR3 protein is CASSVAYYEQYF. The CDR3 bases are TGTGCCAGCAGCGTCGCCTACTACGAGCAGTACTTC.

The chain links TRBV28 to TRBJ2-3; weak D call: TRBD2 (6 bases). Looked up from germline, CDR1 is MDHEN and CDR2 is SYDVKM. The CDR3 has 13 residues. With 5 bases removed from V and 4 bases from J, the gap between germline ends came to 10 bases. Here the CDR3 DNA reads TGTGCCAGCAGTCTGCGACTAGCAGATACGCAGTATTTT. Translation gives CASSLRLADTQYF.